This T cell receptor (beta chain) was profiled in a study of T cell changes during pregnancy in multiple sclerosis. There are 13 residues in the CDR3. Trimming pared 3 bases from V and 1 base from J, leaving 6 bases between. CDR1 and CDR2 from the germline V gene are LNHDA and SQIVND (reference sequence). Here immunoSEQ multiplex PCR was the method, and the copy in TCRdb shows in-frame clones only, minus some. The profile shows approximately 35,000 clones, approximately 92% of them singletons. Source material: PBMCs (not recorded whether the cells were cultured). This rearrangement joins TRBV19 to TRBJ1-1; unclear D gene. The receptor was derived from a female donor with multiple sclerosis, enrolled in a pregnancy study. The CDR3 DNA reads TGTGCCAGTAGTATGGCTGCGAACACTGAAGCTTTCTTT. This translates into CASSMAANTEAFF.